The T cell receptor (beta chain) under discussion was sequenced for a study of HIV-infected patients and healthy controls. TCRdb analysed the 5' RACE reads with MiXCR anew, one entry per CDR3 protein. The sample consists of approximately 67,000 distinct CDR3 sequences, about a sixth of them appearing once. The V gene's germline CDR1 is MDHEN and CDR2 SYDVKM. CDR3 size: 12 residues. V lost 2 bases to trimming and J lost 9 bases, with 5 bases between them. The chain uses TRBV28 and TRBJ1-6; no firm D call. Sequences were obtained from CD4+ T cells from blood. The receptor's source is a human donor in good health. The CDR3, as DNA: TGTGCCAGCAGTTTAGTGCGTTCACCCCTCCACTTT. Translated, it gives CASSLVRSPLHF.